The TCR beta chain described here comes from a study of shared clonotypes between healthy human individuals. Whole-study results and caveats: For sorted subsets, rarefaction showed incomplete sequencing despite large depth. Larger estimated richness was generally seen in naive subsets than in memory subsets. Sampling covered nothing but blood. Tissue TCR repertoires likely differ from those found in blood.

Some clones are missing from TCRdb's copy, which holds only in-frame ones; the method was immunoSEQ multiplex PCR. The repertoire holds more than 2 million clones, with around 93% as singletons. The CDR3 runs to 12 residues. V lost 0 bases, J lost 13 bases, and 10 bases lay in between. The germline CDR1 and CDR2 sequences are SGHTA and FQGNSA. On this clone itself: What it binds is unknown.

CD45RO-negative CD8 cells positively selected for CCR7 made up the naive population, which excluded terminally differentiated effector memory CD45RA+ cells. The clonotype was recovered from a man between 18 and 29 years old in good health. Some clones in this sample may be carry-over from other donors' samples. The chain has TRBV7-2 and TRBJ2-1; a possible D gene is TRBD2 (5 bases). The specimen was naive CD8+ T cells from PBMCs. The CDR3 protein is CASSLARTSQFF. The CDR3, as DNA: TGTGCCAGCAGCTTAGCTCGGACTTCCCAGTTCTTC.